The rows below give T cell receptor beta chains drawn from one sample of a study of blood T cell repertoires in COVID-19. Sequenced by immunoSEQ multiplex PCR; TCRdb stores in-frame clones only, minus some. The sample gives about 160,000 clones, 85% of which show up once; about 3.3% is in the top ten. Sequenced material: peripheral blood. The receptors derive from a human donor with acute or convalescent COVID-19. The donor label of this sample is uncertain. Both conserved end residues are part of each CDR3. The order of the fields is V gene, CDR3 protein.

>TRBV5-4
CASSLDSGGGWWEQFF
>TRBV11-2
CASSSLTGPPSYEQYF
>TRBV3-1/TRBV3-2
CASSQRGSNQPQHF
>TRBV4-3
CASSLELSAFYEQYF
>TRBV7-6
CASSRGGLIHEQYF
>TRBV18
CASSQRQGLMGTIYF
>TRBV6-1
CASSELEGLNGNTIYF
>TRBV6-5
CASRRQGANTEAFF
>TRBV6-6
CASSYSEAPNQPQHF
>TRBV6-5
CASSYGGGAYEQYF
>TRBV18
CASSLIQGIGRDTQYF
>TRBV7-2
CASSLARPTDTQYF
>TRBV9
CASSKGSEGYQPQHF
>TRBV5-1
CASSLGGDSRTDTQYF
>TRBV7-9
CASSPHSPTYEQYF
>TRBV6-5
CASSYSSRGITEAFF
>TRBV19
CASSMTGVFISDTEAFF
>TRBV6-5
CASSLIGGNGVDEQYF
>TRBV11-3
CASSLGQDYEQYF
>TRBV21-1
CAYRGSEKLFF
>TRBV11-2
CASSHTGVSYNEQFF
>TRBV3-1/TRBV3-2
CASSLTGAQGYTF
>TRBV15
CATSRDMNRYAEAFF
>TRBV25-1
CASSEWGGGPPGGDTQYF
>TRBV7-2
CASSSLTGLAGVYQETQYF
>TRBV7-3
CASSLTLRYGYTF
>TRBV7-7
CASSFTGVRETQYF